This TCR beta chain was sequenced in a study of blood T cell repertoires in COVID-19. This CDR3 is 12 amino acids long. Germline assignment: CDR1 MNHEY and CDR2 SVGAGI. V was cut by 7 bases and J by 2 bases, with 5 bases left in between. Data came from immunoSEQ multiplex PCR; TCRdb stores just in-frame clones and leaves some out. The data contain about 210,000 clones, roughly four fifths of them seen just once; the ten biggest clones take up roughly 8.7%. Sequencing was performed on PBMCs or T cells enriched from blood (not recorded which). The rearrangement joins TRBV6-5 to TRBJ2-2; D ambiguous. The sequence was obtained from a man aged 35-49 years who had recovered from COVID-19. The CDR3 sequence is CASKLNTGELFF. In DNA, the CDR3 is TGTGCCAGCAAGCTTAACACCGGGGAGCTGTTTTTT.